This T cell receptor (beta chain) stems from a study of T cells in women clearing cervical HPV infection. Overall study: With HLA typing for only a few women, HLA confounding remains possible.

immunoSEQ multiplex PCR used an average of 1200 ng genomic DNA. Assay: immunoSEQ multiplex PCR; the TCRdb copy retains only in-frame clones and omits some. The sample data list tens of thousands of clones. Regarding the study as a whole: A classifier using richness and V gene abundances reached an AUC of nearly 0.85. Cases carried less TRBV6-7 than controls: about 0.1% versus 0.15%.

The germline gives CDR1 MNHEY, CDR2 SVGEGT. Trimming took 6 bases from V and 0 from J, leaving 18 bases between them. The CDR3 is 16 residues long. As for this clone: The antigen remains undetermined. The observed sequence ends 3 residues before the CDR3 terminus, with the missing tail filled in from the germline J gene.

The chain combines TRBV6-2 or TRBV6-3 with TRBJ2-7; possible D gene TRBD2, 7 bases. Sequencing was done on a sample of blood buffy coat. The clonotype originates from a woman aged 18-70 years with a cervical HPV16 infection that either progressed to CIN3+ or cleared (not recorded which). The sequenced part of the CDR3 DNA is TGTGCCAGCAGACTACGGGCGGGGGCGAGCTCCTACGAG. Its protein is CASRLRAGASSYE. The full-length CDR3 reads as CASRLRAGASSYEQYF.